Shown below are 8 T cell receptor beta chains from a single sample sequenced in a study of T cells in Graves' hyperthyroidism and ophthalmopathy. TCR beta CDR3 region amplification was performed from RNA transcripts. Researchers ran a first-round RT-PCR on the TCR CDR3 using the HTBI primer set. TCRdb re-called the multiplex PCR reads with MiXCR, one entry per CDR3 protein. The sample has hundreds of thousands of distinct CDR3 sequences; less than 25% are singletons. The source material was blood. The receptors here all came from a woman aged 25 to 39 with Graves' ophthalmopathy.

This clonotype was seen at least ten times. This chain links TRBV7-2 with TRBJ1-5; D is unclear. Germline V gene lookup returns CDR1 SGHTA and CDR2 FQGNSA. This CDR3 region has 12 residues. Trimming removed 4 bases from V and 9 bases from J, with 10 bases in between. The DNA of the CDR3 is TGTGCCAGCAGCTCCTCCCCCTGGCCCCAGCATTTT. This encodes CASSSSPWPQHF. The complete variable domain, with remaining parts taken from reference TRBV7-2 and TRBJ1-5, reads GAGVSQSPSNKVTEKGKDVELRCDPISGHTALYWYRQSLGQGLEFLIYFQGNSAPDKSGLPSDRFSAERTGGSVSTLTIQRTQQEDSAVYLCASSSSPWPQHFGDGTRLSIL.

This chain links TRBV6-1 with TRBJ1-2; TRBD1 might be the D (5 bases). In germline, CDR1 is MNHNS, CDR2 SASEGT. V was shortened by 8 bases and J by 10 bases, with 17 bases between the two germline ends. The CDR3 is made up of 12 amino acids. CDR3 loop: CASGSRGPAYTF. For the CDR3, the DNA is TGTGCCAGCGGAAGTAGGGGCCCAGCCTACACCTTC.

This clonotype was seen a few times. The chain carries TRBV11-1 and TRBJ2-5; TRBD2 matches 8 bases. The germline CDR1 and CDR2 sequences are SGHAT and FQDESV (reference sequence). Germline trimming cut 8 bases from V and 9 bases from J; bases unmatched to any gene: 11. This CDR3 contains 13 residues. CDR3 bases: TGTGCCAGCGGGCTGCCCAGCGGGGGACCCCAGTACTTC. Protein product: CASGLPSGGPQYF.

This chain connects TRBV4-1 to TRBJ2-7, with 11 nucleotides matching TRBD2. The CDR3 is 16 residues long. Germline V gene sequence: CDR1 MGHRA, CDR2 YSYEKL. The trim removed 3 bases at V and 1 base at J, leaving 5 bases unmatched. Here the CDR3 reads CASSHKGTSGSYEQYF. The DNA for the CDR3 is TGCGCCAGCAGCCACAAAGGGACTAGCGGATCCTACGAGCAGTACTTC.

Remarks on this clonotype: A much bigger clone sits one base away, suggesting this may be a read error. V gene TRBV7-9 combines with J gene TRBJ1-1, with 8 bases lining up with TRBD1. Germline CDR1 SEHNR, CDR2 FQNEAQ (reference sequence). CDR3 length: 15 amino acids. With 5 bases clipped from V and 2 bases from J, the junction kept 7 bases outside the gene matches. CDR3 DNA sequence: TGTGCCAGCAGCCCGTGGACAGGGCCAAACACTGAAGCTTTCTTT. Amino acids: CASSPWTGPNTEAFF.

This chain connects TRBV7-8 to TRBJ1-3; D is unresolved. The CDR3 is 15 residues long. Germline V gene sequence: CDR1 SGHVS, CDR2 FQNEAQ. V was trimmed by 1 base and J by 0 bases, leaving 7 bases between them. The CDR3 sequence is CASSLGRISGNTIYF. CDR3 DNA sequence: TGTGCCAGCAGCTTAGGGAGGATCTCTGGAAACACCATATATTTT. Full variable domain (outside the CDR3, taken from reference TRBV7-8 and TRBJ1-3): GAGVSQSPRYKVAKRGQDVALRCDPISGHVSLFWYQQALGQGPEFLTYFQNEAQLDKSGLPSDRFFAERPEGSVSTLKIQRTQQEDSAVYLCASSLGRISGNTIYFGEGSWLTVV.

The rearrangement joins TRBV10-3 to TRBJ1-5; D gene ambiguous. Germline lookup yields CDR1 ENHRY and CDR2 SYGVKD. V lost 4 bases to trimming and J lost 4 bases, with 14 bases between them. The CDR3 sequence is 15 residues long. CDR3: CAISVDSPSNQPQHF. The CDR3 DNA reads TGTGCCATCAGTGTTGATTCCCCATCTAATCAGCCCCAGCATTTT.

There are many counts of this clonotype. V usage is TRBV7-2 and J usage is TRBJ2-5; 7 nucleotides agree with TRBD2. This CDR3 is built from 15 residues. J gave up 2 bases and V 1 base, and 4 bases lay outside the gene matches. Germline values: CDR1 SGHTA, CDR2 FQGNSA. CDR3 DNA sequence: TGTGCCAGCAGCTTAGGGGGAGGGGATCAAGAGACCCAGTACTTC. It translates to CASSLGGGDQETQYF.